This entry concerns a single T cell receptor beta chain. Its antigen is as yet unknown. Time point: cycle 4 day 1 (C4D1), after more than 5 weeks of nivolumab. Every patient was affected by relapse after autologous stem cell transplantation, while exposure to brentuximab vedotin was not uniform. The investigators isolated CD8+ T cells from thawed PBMCs using magnetic negative selection. The data were obtained in a study of PD-1 blockade in classical Hodgkin lymphoma. General study results and limits: Undefined causes, possibly disease activity or prior therapy, underlie the repertoire differences.

CDR3 size: 12 residues. CDR1 and CDR2 (germline): SGHDN, FVKESK. V was clipped by 0 bases and J by 3 bases, with 3 bases between them. Produced via immunoSEQ multiplex PCR; TCRdb's table is partial and in-frame only. The sample yields 9,500 to 10,000 clones, 74% seen once. This TCR came from a human donor with classical Hodgkin lymphoma. V usage is TRBV14 and J usage is TRBJ2-7; D gene uncertain. The source material was CD8+ T cells from blood, sampled before the fourth cycle of nivolumab. The CDR3 is CASSQENYEQYF. CDR3 DNA sequence: TGTGCCAGCAGCCAAGAAAACTACGAGCAGTACTTC.